The clone carrying this TCR beta chain was recorded a few times. Its target is not known. At one end, the junction sequence differs from germline, possibly due to a read error. These data originate in a study of beta chain features in type 1 diabetes. Study in general: Cell yields, age and gender were similar between patients and healthy donors. Sorted cells, approximately 110,000,000 in number, were examined across all samples. General study findings and limits: Insertions at VDJ junctions were less frequent in type 1 diabetes patients. These patients also deleted more nucleotides at the same junctions.

Every bit of the isolated RNA underwent reverse transcription, so sequencing read expressed TCRB transcripts. Clones were read by immunoSEQ multiplex PCR, and TCRdb kept only the in-frame ones, dropping some. The sample includes some 400,000 clones, about 15% of them seen just once. There are 14 residues in the CDR3. CDR1 and CDR2 (germline): MNHNS, SASEGT. Sequencing input: naive CD4+ T cells from blood. V and J are TRBV6-1 and TRBJ2-2, with 8 positions matching TRBD1. This TCR came from a woman aged 18-29 years in good health. This chain's CDR3 is CASREGQGHGELFF. The CDR3 DNA reads as TGTGCCAGCCGTGAAGGACAGGGCCACGGGGAGCTGTTTTTT.